This TCR beta chain was identified in a study of blood T cell repertoires in COVID-19. This CDR3 spans 16 amino acids. Germline V gene data show CDR1 as MNHEY and CDR2 as SVGAGI. Trimming cost V 0 bases and J 1 base, with 7 bases left between them. Clones were read by immunoSEQ multiplex PCR, and TCRdb kept only the in-frame ones, dropping some. The sample consists of approximately 190,000 clones, around four fifths of them appearing once. The sequence was obtained from a human donor in a cohort sampled during active COVID-19. The sample was peripheral blood. The V gene is TRBV6-5, the J gene TRBJ2-6; D is undetermined. For the CDR3, the DNA is TGTGCCAGCAGTTACTCGAGTAATTCTGGGGCCAACGTCCTGACTTTC. Its protein is CASSYSSNSGANVLTF.